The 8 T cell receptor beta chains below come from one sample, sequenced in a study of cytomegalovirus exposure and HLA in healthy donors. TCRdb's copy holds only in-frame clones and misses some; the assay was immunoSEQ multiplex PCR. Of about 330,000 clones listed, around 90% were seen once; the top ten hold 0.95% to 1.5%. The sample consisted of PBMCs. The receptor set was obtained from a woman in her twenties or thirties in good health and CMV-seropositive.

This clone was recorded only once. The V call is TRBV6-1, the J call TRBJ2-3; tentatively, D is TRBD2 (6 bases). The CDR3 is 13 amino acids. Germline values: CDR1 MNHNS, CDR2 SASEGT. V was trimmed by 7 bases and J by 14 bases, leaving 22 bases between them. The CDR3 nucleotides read TGTGCCAGCACCGAGGGCGGGGATGTATTTCGGTATTTT. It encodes CASTEGGDVFRYF.

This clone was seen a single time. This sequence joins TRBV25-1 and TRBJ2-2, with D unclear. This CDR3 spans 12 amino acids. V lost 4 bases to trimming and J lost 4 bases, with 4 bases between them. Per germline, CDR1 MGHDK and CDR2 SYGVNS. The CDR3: CASSVPTGELFF. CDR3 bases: TGTGCCAGCAGTGTGCCCACCGGGGAGCTGTTTTTT.

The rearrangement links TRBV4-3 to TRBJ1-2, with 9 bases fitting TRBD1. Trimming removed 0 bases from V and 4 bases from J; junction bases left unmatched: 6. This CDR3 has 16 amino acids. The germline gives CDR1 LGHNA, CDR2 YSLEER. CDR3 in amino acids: CASSQDGQGLIYGYTF. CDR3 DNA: TGCGCCAGCAGCCAAGACGGACAGGGGTTGATCTATGGCTACACCTTC.

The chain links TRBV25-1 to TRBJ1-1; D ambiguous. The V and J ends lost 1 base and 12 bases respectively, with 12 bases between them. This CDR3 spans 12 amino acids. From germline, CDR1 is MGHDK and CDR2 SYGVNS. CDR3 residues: CASSESYRGTFF. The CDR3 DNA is TGTGCCAGCAGTGAATCGTACAGAGGGACTTTCTTT.

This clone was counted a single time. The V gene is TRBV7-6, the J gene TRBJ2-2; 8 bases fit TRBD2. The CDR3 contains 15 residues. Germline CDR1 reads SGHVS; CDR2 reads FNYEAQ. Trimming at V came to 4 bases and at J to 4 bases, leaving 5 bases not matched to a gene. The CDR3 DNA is TGTGCCAGCAGCTCCGGACTAGCTACCACCGGGGAGCTGTTTTTT. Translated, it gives CASSSGLATTGELFF.

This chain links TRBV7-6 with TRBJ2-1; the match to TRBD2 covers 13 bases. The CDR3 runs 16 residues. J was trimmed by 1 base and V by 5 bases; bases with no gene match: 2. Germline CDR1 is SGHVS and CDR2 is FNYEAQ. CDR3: CASSKLAGGSYNEQFF. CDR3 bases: TGTGCCAGCAGCAAACTAGCGGGGGGGTCCTACAATGAGCAGTTCTTC.

Here the CDR3 reads CSVPQNYGYTF. Here the CDR3 DNA reads TGCAGCGTTCCACAGAACTATGGCTACACCTTC. The rearrangement joins TRBV29-1 to TRBJ1-2; no reliable D call. This CDR3 is 11 amino acids long. CDR1 and CDR2 from the germline V gene are SQVTM and ANQGSEA. V lost 5 bases, J lost 2 bases, and 6 bases lay in between.

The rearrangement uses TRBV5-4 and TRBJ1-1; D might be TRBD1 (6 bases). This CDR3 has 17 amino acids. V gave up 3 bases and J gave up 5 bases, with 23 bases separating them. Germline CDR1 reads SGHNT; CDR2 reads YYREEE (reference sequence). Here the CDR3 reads CASSSPGGGPVGTEAFF. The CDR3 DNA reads TGTGCCAGCAGCTCCCCCGGCGGGGGCCCTGTGGGAACTGAAGCTTTCTTT.